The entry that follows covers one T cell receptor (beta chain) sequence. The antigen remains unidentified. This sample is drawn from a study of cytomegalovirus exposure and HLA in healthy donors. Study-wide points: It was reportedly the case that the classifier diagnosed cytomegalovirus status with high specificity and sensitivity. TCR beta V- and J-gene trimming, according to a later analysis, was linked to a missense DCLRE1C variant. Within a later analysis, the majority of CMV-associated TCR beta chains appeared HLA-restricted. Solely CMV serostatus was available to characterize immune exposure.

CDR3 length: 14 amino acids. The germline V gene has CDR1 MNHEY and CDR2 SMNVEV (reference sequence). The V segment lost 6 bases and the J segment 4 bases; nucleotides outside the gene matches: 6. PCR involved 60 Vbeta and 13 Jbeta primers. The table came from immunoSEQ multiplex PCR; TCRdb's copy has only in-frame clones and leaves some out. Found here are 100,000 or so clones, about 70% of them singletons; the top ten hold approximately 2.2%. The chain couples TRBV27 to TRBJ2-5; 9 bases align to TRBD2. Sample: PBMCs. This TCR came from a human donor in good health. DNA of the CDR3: TGTGCCAGCAGGAAGGAACTAGCGGGAGAGACCCAGTACTTC. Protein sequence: CASRKELAGETQYF.